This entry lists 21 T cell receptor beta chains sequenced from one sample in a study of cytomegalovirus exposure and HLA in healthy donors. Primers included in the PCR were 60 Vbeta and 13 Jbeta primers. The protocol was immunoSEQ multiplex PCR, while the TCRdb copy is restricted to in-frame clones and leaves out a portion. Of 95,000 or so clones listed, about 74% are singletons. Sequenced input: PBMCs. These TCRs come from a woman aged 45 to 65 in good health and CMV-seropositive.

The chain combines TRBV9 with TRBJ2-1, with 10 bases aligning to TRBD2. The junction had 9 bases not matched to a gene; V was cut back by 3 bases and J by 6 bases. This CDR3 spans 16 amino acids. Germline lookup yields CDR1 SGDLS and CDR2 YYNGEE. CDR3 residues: CASSDRTGTSANEQFF. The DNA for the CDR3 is TGTGCCAGCAGCGACCGGACCGGGACTAGCGCCAATGAGCAGTTCTTC.

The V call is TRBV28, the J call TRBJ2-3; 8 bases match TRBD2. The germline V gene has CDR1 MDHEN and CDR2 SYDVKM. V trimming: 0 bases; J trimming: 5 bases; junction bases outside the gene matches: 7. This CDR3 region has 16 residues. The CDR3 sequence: CASSLWSGGPQDTQYF. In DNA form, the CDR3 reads TGTGCCAGCAGTTTATGGTCGGGAGGGCCTCAAGATACGCAGTATTTT.

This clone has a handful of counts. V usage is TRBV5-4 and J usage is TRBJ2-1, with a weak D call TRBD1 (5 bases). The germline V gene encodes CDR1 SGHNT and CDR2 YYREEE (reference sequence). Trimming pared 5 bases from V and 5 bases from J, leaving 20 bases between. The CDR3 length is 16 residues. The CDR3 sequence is CASRDPRRATNNEQFF. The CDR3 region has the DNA TGTGCCAGCAGGGACCCCCGCAGGGCAACGAACAATGAGCAGTTCTTC.

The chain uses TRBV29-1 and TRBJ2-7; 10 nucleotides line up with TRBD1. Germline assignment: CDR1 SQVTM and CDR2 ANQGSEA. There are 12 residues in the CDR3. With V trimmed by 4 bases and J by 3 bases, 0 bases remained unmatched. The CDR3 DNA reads TGCAGCGTTGGGACAGGGGGCTACGAGCAGTACTTC. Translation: CSVGTGGYEQYF.

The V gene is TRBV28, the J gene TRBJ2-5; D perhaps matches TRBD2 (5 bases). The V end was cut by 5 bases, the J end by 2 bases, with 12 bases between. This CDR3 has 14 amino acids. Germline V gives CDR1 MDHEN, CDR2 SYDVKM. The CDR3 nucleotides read TGTGCCAGCAGTGCCGCCGGGGTTCAAGAGACCCAGTACTTC. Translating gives CASSAAGVQETQYF.

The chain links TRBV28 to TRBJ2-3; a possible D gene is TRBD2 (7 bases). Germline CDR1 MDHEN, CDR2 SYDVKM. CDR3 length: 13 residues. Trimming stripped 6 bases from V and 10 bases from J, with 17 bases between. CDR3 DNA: TGTGCCAGCAGCTGGGGGGGGCCGAGAGCGCAGTATTTT. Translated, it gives CASSWGGPRAQYF.

The CDR3 coding sequence is TGCGCCAGCAGCCAAGATTTTAGAGGGAATGAGCAGTTCTTC. Its protein is CASSQDFRGNEQFF. The chain has TRBV4-1 and TRBJ2-1, with D possibly matching TRBD2 (5 bases). The V end lost 0 bases, the J end lost 7 bases, and 10 bases lay between the germline ends. Per germline, CDR1 MGHRA and CDR2 YSYEKL. The CDR3 contains 14 residues.

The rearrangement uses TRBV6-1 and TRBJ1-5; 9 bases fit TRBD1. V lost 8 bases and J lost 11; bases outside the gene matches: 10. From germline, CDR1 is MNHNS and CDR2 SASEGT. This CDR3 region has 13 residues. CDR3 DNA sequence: TGTGCCAGCGCCCGGGACAGGGAATCGGCCCAGCATTTT. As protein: CASARDRESAQHF.

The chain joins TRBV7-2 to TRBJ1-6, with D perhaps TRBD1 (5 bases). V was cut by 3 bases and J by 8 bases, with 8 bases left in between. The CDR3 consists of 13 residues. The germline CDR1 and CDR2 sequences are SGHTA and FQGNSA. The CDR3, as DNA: TGTGCCAGCAGCTTTCGGGGGGATTCACCCCTCCACTTT. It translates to CASSFRGDSPLHF.

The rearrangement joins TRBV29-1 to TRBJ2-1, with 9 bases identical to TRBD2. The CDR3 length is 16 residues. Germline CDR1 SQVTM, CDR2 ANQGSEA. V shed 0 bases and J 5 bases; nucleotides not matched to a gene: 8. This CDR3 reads CSVEDGAGGPNNEQFF. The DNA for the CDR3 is TGCAGCGTTGAAGATGGGGCGGGAGGGCCTAACAATGAGCAGTTCTTC.

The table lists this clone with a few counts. This chain's CDR3 is CASSLGGRVGNEQFF. In DNA form, the CDR3 reads TGTGCCAGCAGCTTAGGCGGGAGAGTGGGCAATGAGCAGTTCTTC. This sequence joins TRBV5-4 and TRBJ2-1; TRBD2 matches at 7 bases. The V and J ends lost 2 bases and 6 bases, in that order; junction bases with no gene match: 8. The CDR3 spans 15 residues. Per germline, CDR1 SGHNT and CDR2 YYREEE (reference sequence).

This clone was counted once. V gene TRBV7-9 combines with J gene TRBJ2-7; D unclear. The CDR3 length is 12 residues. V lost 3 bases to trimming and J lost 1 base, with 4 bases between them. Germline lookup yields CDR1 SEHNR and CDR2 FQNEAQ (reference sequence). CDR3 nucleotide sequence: TGTGCCAGCAGCTTCATTTCCTACGAGCAGTACTTC. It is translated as CASSFISYEQYF.

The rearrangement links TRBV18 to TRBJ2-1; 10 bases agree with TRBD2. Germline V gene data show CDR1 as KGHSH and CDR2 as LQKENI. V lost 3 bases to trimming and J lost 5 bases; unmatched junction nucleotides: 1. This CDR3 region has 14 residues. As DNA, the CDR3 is TGTGCCAGCTCACCGGGGACTAGCGACAATGAGCAGTTCTTC. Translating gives CASSPGTSDNEQFF.

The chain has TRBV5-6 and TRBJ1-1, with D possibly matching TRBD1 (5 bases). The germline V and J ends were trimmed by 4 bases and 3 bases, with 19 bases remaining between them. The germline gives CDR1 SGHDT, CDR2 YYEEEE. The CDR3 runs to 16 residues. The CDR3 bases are TGTGCCAGCAGCCCCCTACAGGAAAAAGGATACACTGAAGCTTTCTTT. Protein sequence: CASSPLQEKGYTEAFF.

This chain's CDR3 is CASRPAGARVEKLFF. In DNA, the CDR3 is TGTGCCAGCAGACCCGCGGGGGCTAGAGTGGAAAAACTGTTTTTT. The chain uses TRBV28 and TRBJ1-4, with a weak D call TRBD1 (6 bases). Germline V lookup: CDR1 MDHEN, CDR2 SYDVKM. This CDR3 region has 15 residues. Trimming cost V 6 bases and J 8 bases, with 19 bases left between them.

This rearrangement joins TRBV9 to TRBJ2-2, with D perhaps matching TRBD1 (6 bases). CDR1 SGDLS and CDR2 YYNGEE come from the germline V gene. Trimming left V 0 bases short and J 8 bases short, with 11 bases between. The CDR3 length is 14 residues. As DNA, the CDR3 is TGTGCCAGCAGCGTAGGAGGCAGGGGTGGGGAGCTGTTTTTT. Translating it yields CASSVGGRGGELFF.

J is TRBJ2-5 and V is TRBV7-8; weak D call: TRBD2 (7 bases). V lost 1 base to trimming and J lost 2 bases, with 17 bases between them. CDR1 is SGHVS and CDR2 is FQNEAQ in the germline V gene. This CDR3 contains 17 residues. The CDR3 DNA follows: TGTGCCAGCAGCTTAGTCCCTAGGGGGGGCGATCAAGAGACCCAGTACTTC. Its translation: CASSLVPRGGDQETQYF. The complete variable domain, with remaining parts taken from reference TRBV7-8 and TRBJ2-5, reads GAGVSQSPRYKVAKRGQDVALRCDPISGHVSLFWYQQALGQGPEFLTYFQNEAQLDKSGLPSDRFFAERPEGSVSTLKIQRTQQEDSAVYLCASSLVPRGGDQETQYFGPGTRLLVL.

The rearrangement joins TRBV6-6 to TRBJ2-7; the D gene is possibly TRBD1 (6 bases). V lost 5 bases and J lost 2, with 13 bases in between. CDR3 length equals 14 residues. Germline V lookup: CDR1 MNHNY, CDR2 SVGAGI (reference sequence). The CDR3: CASSLGQIAYEQYF. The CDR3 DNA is TGTGCCAGCAGTCTCGGACAGATCGCCTACGAGCAGTACTTC.

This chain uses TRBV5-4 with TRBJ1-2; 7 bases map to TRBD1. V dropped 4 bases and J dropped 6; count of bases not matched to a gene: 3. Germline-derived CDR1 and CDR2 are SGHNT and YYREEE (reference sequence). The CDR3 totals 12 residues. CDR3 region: CASSTDRDGYTF. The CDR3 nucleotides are TGTGCCAGCAGCACTGACAGGGATGGCTACACCTTC.

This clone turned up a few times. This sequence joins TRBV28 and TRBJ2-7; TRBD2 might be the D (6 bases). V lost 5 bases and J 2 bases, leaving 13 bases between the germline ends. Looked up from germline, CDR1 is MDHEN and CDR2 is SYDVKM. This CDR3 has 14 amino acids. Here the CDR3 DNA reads TGTGCCAGCAGTGGTCAGGGAGGAACCTACGAGCAGTACTTC. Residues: CASSGQGGTYEQYF.

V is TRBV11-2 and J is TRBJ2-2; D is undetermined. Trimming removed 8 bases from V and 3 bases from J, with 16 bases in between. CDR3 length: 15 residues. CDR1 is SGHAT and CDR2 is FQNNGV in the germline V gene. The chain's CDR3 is CASSLRVSDTGELFF. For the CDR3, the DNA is TGTGCCAGCTCCCTACGGGTCTCTGACACCGGGGAGCTGTTTTTT.